The sequence of this TCR beta chain was determined in a study of blood T cell repertoires in COVID-19. The wider study: COVID-19 samples from acute and convalescent phases originated in the United States, Italy and Spain.

Assay: immunoSEQ multiplex PCR; the TCRdb copy retains only in-frame clones and omits some. Among approximately 280,000 clones listed, roughly nine tenths were seen once. Assignment of participants to cohorts was predicated upon participant-reported clinical history. Germline V CDR1 and CDR2: ENHRY, SYGVKD. Trimming took 11 bases from V and 3 from J; bases not matched to a gene: 6. The CDR3 runs to 13 residues. The clonotype originates from a woman aged 60 to 75 who had recovered from COVID-19. Sample: PBMCs or T cells enriched from blood (not recorded which). The V gene is TRBV10-3, the J gene TRBJ1-4; TRBD1 agrees at 7 bases. CDR3 sequence (DNA): TGTGCCGCATCCGGGACAGCTAATGAAAAACTGTTTTTT. Protein product: CAASGTANEKLFF.